This entry lists 15 T cell receptor beta chains sequenced from one sample in a study of blood T cell repertoires in COVID-19. Measured with immunoSEQ multiplex PCR; TCRdb has only the in-frame clones, and not every one. The table has some 270,000 clones, roughly 88% seen once. Sequenced: peripheral blood. These receptors all stem from a woman of 80 years or more with COVID-19, enrolled during active disease.

CDR3 in amino acids: CASSLGVGGEGYTF. For the CDR3, the DNA is TGCGCCAGCAGCTTGGGGGTAGGGGGCGAGGGCTACACCTTC. This chain links TRBV5-1 with TRBJ1-2; 7 bases align to TRBD1. Germline CDR1 SGHRS, CDR2 YFSETQ. V was clipped by 0 bases and J by 8 bases; unmatched bases: 7. This CDR3 has 14 residues.

The chain has TRBV2 and TRBJ1-1, with TRBD1 identical over 7 bases. This CDR3 comprises 15 residues. From germline, CDR1 is SNHLY and CDR2 FYNNEI. V gave up 6 bases and J gave up 1 base; unmatched junction bases: 8. The CDR3 DNA follows: TGTGCCAGCAGCGTGGGGACAGTATCGAACACTGAAGCTTTCTTT. Encoded protein: CASSVGTVSNTEAFF.

The sample holds a few counts of this clone. J is TRBJ1-2 and V is TRBV6-2 or TRBV6-3; no definite D call. Trimming took off 4 bases at V and 3 bases at J, with 6 bases between the two ends. Looked up from germline, CDR1 is MNHEY and CDR2 is SVGEGT. This CDR3 has 12 amino acids. The CDR3 nucleotides are TGTGCCAGCAGTTGGGGAGACTATGGCTACACCTTC. Its translation is CASSWGDYGYTF.

This clone was seen only once. The chain couples TRBV28 to TRBJ1-2; D ambiguous. V lost 8 bases and J lost 4, with 11 bases in between. Germline V lookup: CDR1 MDHEN, CDR2 SYDVKM. The CDR3 runs to 12 residues. The CDR3 reads CASLGGSYGYTF. CDR3 coding DNA: TGTGCCAGCTTGGGTGGGAGCTATGGCTACACCTTC.

This clone was counted a few times. V usage is TRBV3-1 (or the pseudogene TRBV3-2) and J usage is TRBJ1-2; possibly TRBD1 for D (6 bases). This CDR3 has 14 residues. V was cut by 0 bases and J by 7 bases, with 12 bases left in between. The germline gives CDR1 LGHDT, CDR2 YNNKEL (reference sequence). The CDR3 is CASSQELRGSGYTF. The CDR3 nucleotides are TGTGCCAGCAGCCAAGAGCTCAGGGGCAGTGGCTACACCTTC.

The chain is built from TRBV11-2 and TRBJ1-6; the D gene is possibly TRBD1 (5 bases). This CDR3 spans 14 amino acids. Germline V gene data show CDR1 as SGHAT and CDR2 as FQNNGV. With 1 base removed from V and 5 bases from J, the gap between germline ends came to 6 bases. CDR3 residues: CASSLGQNNSPLHF. CDR3 nucleotides: TGTGCCAGCAGCTTAGGACAGAATAATTCACCCCTCCACTTT.

The chain links TRBV29-1 to TRBJ1-4, with D tentatively TRBD1 (6 bases). Trimming removed 3 bases at V and 8 bases at J, with 16 bases between. CDR1 is SQVTM and CDR2 is ANQGSEA in the germline V gene. The CDR3 is 14 residues long. CDR3 nucleotides: TGCAGCGTTGATACGGGGGGCTTAGGAGAAAAACTGTTTTTT. It yields the protein CSVDTGGLGEKLFF.

V is TRBV28 and J is TRBJ2-1, with TRBD2 as a possible D gene (5 bases). Germline assignment: CDR1 MDHEN and CDR2 SYDVKM. Trimming left V 3 bases short and J 7 bases short, with 16 bases between. The CDR3 sequence is 15 residues long. The CDR3 spells CASSFGGLGRNEQFF. The CDR3 coding sequence is TGTGCCAGCAGTTTTGGCGGGCTGGGAAGGAATGAGCAGTTCTTC.

V and J are TRBV6-2 or TRBV6-3 and TRBJ2-2, with 9 bases matching TRBD1. The CDR3 extends over 16 amino acids. J lost 5 bases, V lost 0 bases, and 4 bases had no gene match. The germline gives CDR1 MNHEY, CDR2 SVGEGT. The CDR3 bases are TGTGCCAGCAGTTACTCGGGACAGGGTCGGACCGGGGAGCTGTTTTTT. This gives the protein CASSYSGQGRTGELFF.

This clone was seen a single time. CDR3 region: CASRPTAGSTGELFF. The CDR3 region has the DNA TGCGCCAGCCGCCCCACGGCAGGAAGTACCGGGGAGCTGTTTTTT. The chain uses TRBV5-1 and TRBJ2-2, with no clear D. Trimming took 7 bases from V and 5 from J, leaving 18 bases between them. CDR1 and CDR2 (germline): SGHRS, YFSETQ. This CDR3 is 15 amino acids long. The variable domain in full, completed from reference TRBV5-1 and TRBJ2-2, reads KAGVTQTPRYLIKTRGQQVTLSCSPISGHRSVSWYQQTPGQGLQFLFEYFSETQRNKGNFPGRFSGRQFSNSRSEMNVSTLELGDSALYLCASRPTAGSTGELFFGEGSRLTVL.

The V and J genes are TRBV5-6 and TRBJ2-3; D not certain. The CDR3 consists of 16 residues. V was pared by 4 bases and J by 1 base, with 16 bases between. Germline CDR1 reads SGHDT; CDR2 reads YYEEEE. The CDR3 DNA is TGTGCCAGCAGCGGTGAAACTAAGAGTGGCACAGATACGCAGTATTTT. It translates to CASSGETKSGTDTQYF.

The J gene is TRBJ1-2, the V gene TRBV11-2; D is undetermined. There are 15 residues in the CDR3. The germline V gene has CDR1 SGHAT and CDR2 FQNNGV. The V end was cut by 2 bases, the J end by 5 bases, with 15 bases between. The CDR3 spells CASSLQAGAGYGYTF. The CDR3 DNA reads as TGTGCCAGCAGCTTACAGGCAGGAGCGGGATATGGCTACACCTTC.

This clone was seen a single time. The chain joins TRBV6-5 to TRBJ2-5, with 9 positions matching TRBD1. The CDR3 totals 15 residues. Germline CDR1 and CDR2: MNHEY and SVGAGI. V was clipped by 6 bases and J by 5 bases; unmatched bases: 10. CDR3 residues: CASRKDRGQGETQYF. CDR3 DNA: TGTGCCAGCAGAAAGGACAGGGGTCAGGGTGAGACCCAGTACTTC.

The rearrangement uses TRBV4-3 and TRBJ1-5; 9 nucleotides agree with TRBD1. Germline trimming cut 3 bases from V and 1 base from J; bases unmatched to any gene: 10. Germline V lookup: CDR1 LGHNA, CDR2 YSLEER. The CDR3 consists of 18 residues. The CDR3 region has the DNA TGCGCCAGCAGCCAGGAACCAACAGGGGGCCAGAGCAATCAGCCCCAGCATTTT. Translating it yields CASSQEPTGGQSNQPQHF.

The chain carries TRBV2 and TRBJ2-1; D perhaps matches TRBD1 (5 bases). V lost 0 bases and J 4 bases, leaving 10 bases between the germline ends. The CDR3 contains 15 residues. Per germline, CDR1 SNHLY and CDR2 FYNNEI. The CDR3 region has the DNA TGTGCCAGCAGTGAAGCCCCACAGGCTTACAATGAGCAGTTCTTC. It yields the protein CASSEAPQAYNEQFF.